This T cell receptor beta chain is from a study of blood T cells in healthy people across ages. This clonotype was seen more than once but under ten times. This CDR3 has 15 residues. CDR1 and CDR2 from the germline V gene are SGHTA and FQGNSA. V was trimmed by 3 bases and J by 0 bases, leaving 6 bases between them. The authors ran a second PCR of roughly 6 to 12 cycles using a sample-barcoded 5' primer and a J-beta primer mix. TCRdb fed the 5' RACE reads into MiXCR, producing one record per CDR3 protein. This sample has about 640,000 distinct CDR3 sequences, with approximately 40% found just once. The J gene is TRBJ2-6, the V gene TRBV7-2; D remains unclear. Source material: blood. The origin of this receptor is a man older than 75 in good health. CDR3 region: CASSFSFSGANVLTF. The CDR3 nucleotides are TGTGCCAGCAGCTTTTCCTTCTCTGGGGCCAACGTCCTGACTTTC.